The next 24 T cell receptor beta chains were all read from a single sample in a study of cytomegalovirus exposure and HLA in healthy donors. In the PCR, 60 Vbeta and 13 Jbeta primers were used. The assay was immunoSEQ multiplex PCR, and TCRdb's table has in-frame clones only and misses some. The top ten hold 2.5% to 3% of the sample, which has almost 95,000 clones, less than 70% seen once. The specimen was PBMCs. The receptors stem from a man over 45 in good health and CMV-seronegative.

The sample holds a few counts of this clone. This chain joins TRBV5-1 and TRBJ2-7; 15 nucleotides agree with TRBD2. The CDR3 runs to 15 residues. V shed 4 bases, J shed 5 bases, and the junction held 4 bases outside the gene matches. The germline V gene has CDR1 SGHRS and CDR2 YFSETQ. CDR3 sequence reads: CASSIGLAGGNEQYF. The DNA of the CDR3 is TGCGCCAGCAGCATAGGACTAGCGGGGGGGAACGAGCAGTACTTC.

The gene calls are TRBV4-3 and TRBJ1-3; 8 bases fit TRBD1. The germline CDR1 and CDR2 sequences are LGHNA and YSLEER. CDR3 length: 16 residues. V trimming: 4 bases; J trimming: 0 bases; junction bases outside the gene matches: 5. CDR3 sequence (DNA): TGCGCCAGCAGCCTTACTACAGGGGGCTCTGGAAACACCATATATTTT. Protein sequence: CASSLTTGGSGNTIYF.

The rearrangement joins TRBV28 to TRBJ2-7; 10 nucleotides match TRBD1. The CDR3 has 14 amino acids. CDR1 is MDHEN, CDR2 SYDVKM, per germline. V lost 4 bases, J lost 5 bases, and 5 bases stayed unmatched. The CDR3 is CASSSTGQGNEQYF. DNA for the CDR3: TGTGCCAGCAGTTCCACGGGACAGGGGAACGAGCAGTACTTC.

J is TRBJ2-2 and V is TRBV5-1; D not certain. Trimming took 2 bases from V and 9 from J, leaving 17 bases between them. The germline CDR1 and CDR2 sequences are SGHRS and YFSETQ. This CDR3 region has 15 residues. CDR3 protein: CASSFRLTALRELFF. In nucleotides, the CDR3 is TGCGCCAGCAGCTTTCGACTCACCGCCCTCCGGGAGCTGTTTTTT. The full variable domain, with the rest looked up from reference TRBV5-1 and TRBJ2-2, is KAGVTQTPRYLIKTRGQQVTLSCSPISGHRSVSWYQQTPGQGLQFLFEYFSETQRNKGNFPGRFSGRQFSNSRSEMNVSTLELGDSALYLCASSFRLTALRELFFGEGSRLTVL.

The chain has TRBV5-1 and TRBJ2-4, with D possibly TRBD2 on 5 matching bases. The V gene lost 0 bases and the J gene lost 9 bases, with 19 bases spanning the gap. Germline-derived CDR1 and CDR2 are SGHRS and YFSETQ. CDR3 length: 16 amino acids. CDR3 bases: TGCGCCAGCAGCTTGGGTCTCTACAGACGGGATGGCATTCAGTACTTC. Encoded protein: CASSLGLYRRDGIQYF.

The chain combines TRBV5-6 with TRBJ1-5, with 9 bases identical to TRBD1. Per the germline V gene, CDR1 is SGHDT and CDR2 is YYEEEE. V lost 1 base to trimming and J lost 6 bases; unmatched junction nucleotides: 5. The CDR3 has 15 amino acids. CDR3 in amino acids: CASSLSGQGFQPQHF. CDR3 DNA: TGTGCCAGCAGCTTGTCGGGACAGGGTTTTCAGCCCCAGCATTTT. The whole variable domain, remainder taken from reference TRBV5-6 and TRBJ1-5, is DAGVTQSPTHLIKTRGQQVTLRCSPKSGHDTVSWYQQALGQGPQFIFQYYEEEERQRGNFPDRFSGHQFPNYSSELNVNALLLGDSALYLCASSLSGQGFQPQHFGDGTRLSIL.

This chain connects TRBV6-4 to TRBJ1-2, with no clear D. CDR1 is MRHNA and CDR2 is SNTAGT in the germline V gene. V gave up 6 bases and J gave up 2 bases, with 13 bases separating them. The CDR3 spans 14 residues. CDR3 sequence: CASSVQDSNYGYTF. In nucleotides, the CDR3 is TGTGCCAGCAGCGTGCAGGACTCGAACTATGGCTACACCTTC.

The chain is built from TRBV7-6 and TRBJ1-5; unclear D gene. CDR1 and CDR2 from the germline V gene are SGHVS and FNYEAQ. The CDR3 contains 14 residues. V lost 1 base and J 6 bases, leaving 10 bases between the germline ends. CDR3 amino acids: CASSLEVTGQPQHF. CDR3 DNA: TGTGCCAGCAGCTTAGAAGTAACGGGTCAGCCCCAGCATTTT.

The rearrangement joins TRBV15 to TRBJ2-7; 8 positions match TRBD2. CDR1 and CDR2 from the germline V gene are LNHNV and YYDKDF (reference sequence). CDR3 length: 15 residues. After removal of 6 bases from V and 4 bases from J, the junction contained 11 bases not matched to a gene. The CDR3 is CATSASASGLYEQYV. CDR3 in DNA: TGTGCCACCAGTGCTTCTGCTAGCGGGTTGTACGAGCAGTACGTC.

The chain links TRBV13 to TRBJ1-1; a possible D gene is TRBD1 (6 bases). The CDR3 loop spans 13 amino acids. CDR1 and CDR2 (germline): PRHDT, FYEKMQ (reference sequence). V was cut by 2 bases and J by 4 bases, with 8 bases left in between. CDR3 DNA sequence: TGTGCCAGCAGCTTAAACAGGGCCACTGAAGCTTTCTTT. It is translated as CASSLNRATEAFF.

V is TRBV5-6 and J is TRBJ2-5, with TRBD2 matching over 7 bases. Unmatched junction bases numbered 4, after V lost 3 bases and J lost 2 bases. In germline, CDR1 is SGHDT, CDR2 YYEEEE. This CDR3 spans 14 amino acids. CDR3 amino acids: CASSWGGRQETQYF. DNA of the CDR3: TGTGCCAGCAGCTGGGGGGGGAGGCAAGAGACCCAGTACTTC.

This chain uses TRBV10-3 with TRBJ1-2; 8 bases agree with TRBD1. The CDR3 covers 14 residues. The germline V gene encodes CDR1 ENHRY and CDR2 SYGVKD. V gave up 3 bases and J gave up 8 bases; unmatched junction bases: 8. The DNA for the CDR3 is TGTGCCATCAGTGACGGGCCAGGGGGCGCAGGCTACACCTTC. Translated, it gives CAISDGPGGAGYTF.

This chain joins TRBV2 and TRBJ2-7, with a tentative D call TRBD1 (6 bases). The germline gives CDR1 SNHLY, CDR2 FYNNEI. CDR3 length: 15 amino acids. Trimming removed 3 bases from V and 3 bases from J, with 15 bases in between. CDR3 nucleotides: TGTGCCAGCAGTGAGTCAGGGGCCACCAACTACGAGCAGTACGTC. This sequence encodes CASSESGATNYEQYV.

The sample holds a few counts of this clone. This chain links TRBV15 with TRBJ2-7; 8 nucleotides agree with TRBD1. This CDR3 spans 16 amino acids. J gave up 4 bases and V 0 bases, and 8 bases lay outside the gene matches. The germline CDR1 and CDR2 sequences are LNHNV and YYDKDF (reference sequence). CDR3 nucleotides: TGTGCCACCAGCAGAGAACCCGGGACAGGTTCATACGAGCAGTACTTC. It translates to CATSREPGTGSYEQYF.

This clone was counted between two and nine times. V is TRBV5-1 and J is TRBJ2-5; TRBD2 agrees at 9 bases. This CDR3 has 16 residues. Germline V CDR1 and CDR2: SGHRS, YFSETQ. The trim removed 0 bases at V and 2 bases at J, leaving 5 bases unmatched. This chain's CDR3 is CASSLVSSGDQETQYF. As DNA, the CDR3 is TGCGCCAGCAGCTTGGTGTCTAGCGGGGATCAAGAGACCCAGTACTTC.

This chain connects TRBV12-5 to TRBJ1-2, with no clear D. The CDR3 consists of 12 residues. Trimming cost V 1 base and J 13 bases, with 13 bases left between them. Looked up from germline, CDR1 is LGHNT and CDR2 is FRNRAP. The CDR3 sequence is CASGLGGVMPTF. The CDR3 DNA sequence: TGTGCTAGTGGTTTGGGCGGGGTCATGCCCACCTTC.

This clone has a single count. This chain links TRBV18 with TRBJ1-5; 7 bases map to TRBD1. The germline gives CDR1 KGHSH, CDR2 LQKENI. This CDR3 is 14 amino acids long. V lost 3 bases, J lost 5 bases, and 4 bases stayed unmatched. This chain's CDR3 is CASSPYTGDQPQHF. CDR3 DNA: TGTGCCAGCTCACCTTACACAGGGGATCAGCCCCAGCATTTT.

The chain is built from TRBV11-3 and TRBJ1-1, with a weak D call TRBD1 (5 bases). Trimming removed 0 bases from V and 5 bases from J, with 10 bases in between. The CDR3 sequence is 14 residues long. Germline V gives CDR1 SGHNT, CDR2 YENEEA. In DNA form, the CDR3 reads TGTGCCAGCAGCTTAGATCCCGGGGGTACTGAAGCTTTCTTT. Residues: CASSLDPGGTEAFF.

The CDR3 nucleotides are TGTGCCAGCAGCTCGGACAGGGAGAGGCTGTACGAGCAGTACTTC. Translation: CASSSDRERLYEQYF. The chain joins TRBV5-6 to TRBJ2-7; 8 nucleotides line up with TRBD1. Trimming at V came to 3 bases and at J to 4 bases, leaving 9 bases not matched to a gene. The CDR3 consists of 15 residues. Germline V gives CDR1 SGHDT, CDR2 YYEEEE.

This clone occurred a few times. CDR3 in DNA: TGCAGCGTTGCGCGGCAGGGGGCAGGCAATCAGCCCCAGCATTTT. Protein: CSVARQGAGNQPQHF. The rearrangement uses TRBV29-1 and TRBJ1-5; TRBD1 aligns across 8 bases. The CDR3 extends over 15 amino acids. The germline V gene has CDR1 SQVTM and CDR2 ANQGSEA. V lost 4 bases and J lost 2; bases outside the gene matches: 7.

The chain carries TRBV2 and TRBJ1-4; 8 bases map to TRBD1. Germline lookup yields CDR1 SNHLY and CDR2 FYNNEI. Trimming at V came to 6 bases and at J to 0 bases, leaving 9 bases not matched to a gene. The length of the CDR3 is 17 residues. The CDR3 region is CASRDRGILATNEKLFF. The CDR3 coding sequence is TGTGCCAGCAGAGACAGGGGTATTCTTGCAACTAATGAAAAACTGTTTTTT. Using reference TRBV2 and TRBJ1-4 for the parts outside the CDR3, the full variable domain is EPEVTQTPSHQVTQMGQEVILRCVPISNHLYFYWYRQILGQKVEFLVSFYNNEISEKSEIFDDQFSVERPDGSNFTLKIRSTKLEDSAMYFCASRDRGILATNEKLFFGSGTQLSVL.

The V and J genes are TRBV9 and TRBJ2-1; the D gene is possibly TRBD2 (6 bases). CDR1 is SGDLS and CDR2 is YYNGEE in the germline V gene. CDR3 length equals 16 residues. Trimming stripped 0 bases from V and 2 bases from J, with 12 bases between. The CDR3 nucleotides are TGTGCCAGCAGCGTAGGTCCTAGCGTGACCTACAATGAGCAGTTCTTC. The encoded protein is CASSVGPSVTYNEQFF.

This clone has more than one count but fewer than ten. This chain links TRBV6-1 with TRBJ2-5; tentatively, D is TRBD1 (5 bases). The end of the DNA fits TRBJ2-7 better, so the J call may be wrong. Germline V lookup: CDR1 MNHNS, CDR2 SASEGT. The CDR3 length is 16 residues. The CDR3 here is CASSELVGEGSYEQYF. The CDR3 DNA reads TGTGCCAGCAGTGAACTGGTAGGGGAAGGCTCCTACGAGCAGTACTTC.

The chain recombines TRBV5-6 with TRBJ1-1, with 8 bases that match TRBD1. V gave up 2 bases and J gave up 3 bases; unmatched junction bases: 18. Germline V CDR1 and CDR2: SGHDT, YYEEEE. The CDR3 has 19 residues. The CDR3 sequence is CASSFGNPFRTGRHTEAFF. The CDR3 nucleotides read TGTGCCAGCAGCTTTGGAAACCCATTCAGGACAGGGAGGCACACTGAAGCTTTCTTT.